This T cell receptor beta chain is from a study of chemoradiotherapy in HPV16-positive cancers. Profiled with immunoSEQ multiplex PCR; TCRdb holds only in-frame clones, not every one. This table holds almost 5,500 clones, about 82% found once. This CDR3 is 15 amino acids long. Germline assignment: CDR1 SEHNR and CDR2 FQNEAQ (reference sequence). V gave up 6 bases and J gave up 0 bases, with 12 bases separating them. The TCR sequence derives from a human donor with HPV-associated anogenital cancer. This material was collected from a patient who underwent chemoradiotherapy. The rearrangement uses TRBV7-9 and TRBJ1-5; D may be TRBD1 (5 bases). In DNA form, the CDR3 reads TGTGCCAGCAGTAGCGGGGGTTATAGCAATCAGCCCCAGCATTTT. Amino acid sequence: CASSSGGYSNQPQHF.